This TCR beta chain was recovered during a study of vaccination and CD4 T cells after COVID-19. About this clonotype: What it binds is unknown.

Treatment defined: roughly ten-day PBMC culture with coronavirus spike peptide pools or control peptides (ViraFEST assay). Cultured CD4+ T cell DNA underwent sequencing with the Oncomine TCR Beta short-read assay. TCRdb called the PCR reads again in MiXCR, with one record for every CDR3 protein. Of 25,000 to 30,000 distinct CDR3 sequences in the sample, around 60% are singletons; the top ten hold less than 20%. V lost 3 bases to trimming and J lost 7 bases, with 13 bases between them. The germline CDR1 and CDR2 sequences are SEHNR and FQNEAQ (reference sequence). This CDR3 is 14 amino acids long. The TCR originated in a human donor who received a COVID-19 vaccine. The chain carries TRBV7-9 and TRBJ2-1; perhaps D is TRBD1 or TRBD2 (5 bases each). Sequencing used CD4+ T cells from blood, cultured in vitro, obtained after SARS-CoV-2 vaccination. In DNA form, the CDR3 reads TGTGCCAGCAGCTTCGGGGCCCTCCGAAATGAGCAGTTCTTC. Residues: CASSFGALRNEQFF.